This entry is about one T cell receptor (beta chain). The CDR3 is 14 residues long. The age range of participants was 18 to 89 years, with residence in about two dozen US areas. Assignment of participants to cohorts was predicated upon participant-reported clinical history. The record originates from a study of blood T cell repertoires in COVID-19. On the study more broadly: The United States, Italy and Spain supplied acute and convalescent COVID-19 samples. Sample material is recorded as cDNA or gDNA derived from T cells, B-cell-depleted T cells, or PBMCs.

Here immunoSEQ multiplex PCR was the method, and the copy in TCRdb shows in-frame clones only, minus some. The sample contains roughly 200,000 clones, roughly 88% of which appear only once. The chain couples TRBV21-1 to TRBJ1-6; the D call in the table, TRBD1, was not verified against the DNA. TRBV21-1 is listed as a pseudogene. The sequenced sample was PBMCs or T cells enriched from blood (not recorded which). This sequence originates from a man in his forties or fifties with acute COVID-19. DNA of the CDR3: TGTGCCAGCAGCAGACAGGGGAGAAATTCACCCCTCCACTTT. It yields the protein CASSRQGRNSPLHF.